A single sample gave rise to the 25 T cell receptor beta chains below, sequenced in a study of blood T cell repertoires in COVID-19. The protocol was immunoSEQ multiplex PCR, while the TCRdb copy is restricted to in-frame clones and leaves out a portion. The table has about 39,000 clones, about 85% seen once. Sequenced sample: peripheral blood. All receptors come from a man between 60 and 70 years old with acute or convalescent COVID-19.

Only one count was recorded for this clone. The chain uses TRBV7-9 and TRBJ1-6; D is perhaps TRBD1 (6 bases). From germline, CDR1 is SEHNR and CDR2 FQNEAQ (reference sequence). The CDR3 is made up of 15 amino acids. The V and J ends lost 4 bases and 4 bases respectively, with 11 bases between them. The CDR3 spells CASSSGQTYNSPLHF. Here the CDR3 DNA reads TGTGCCAGCAGCTCCGGACAGACATATAATTCACCCCTCCACTTT.

The genes are TRBV2 and TRBJ2-2; no clear D. CDR1 is SNHLY, CDR2 FYNNEI, per germline. V was pared by 5 bases and J by 1 base, with 5 bases between. CDR3 length equals 13 residues. CDR3: CASSFQNTGELFF. The CDR3 region has the DNA TGTGCCAGCAGTTTCCAGAACACCGGGGAGCTGTTTTTT.

This clone showed up just once. Its ends do not fully match the called genes, so a read error is possible. CDR3 sequence reads: CASSLDPGGEQFF. CDR3 in DNA: TGTGCTAGCAGCTTAGATCCCGGGGGTGAGCAGTTCTTC. The chain joins TRBV7-7 to TRBJ2-1; D perhaps matches TRBD2 (6 bases). The CDR3 has 13 residues. CDR1 and CDR2 (germline): SSHAT, FNYEAQ (reference sequence).

This rearrangement joins TRBV6-5 to TRBJ2-2; no firm D call. The CDR3 sequence is 14 residues long. Trimming pared 6 bases from V and 11 bases from J, leaving 19 bases between. The V gene's germline CDR1 is MNHEY and CDR2 SVGAGI. This CDR3 reads CASSQNSFLVELFF. The CDR3, as DNA: TGTGCCAGCAGCCAGAACAGCTTCCTTGTAGAGCTGTTTTTT.

The V call is TRBV5-5, the J call TRBJ1-4; D gene uncertain. The V gene's germline CDR1 is SGHKS and CDR2 YYEKEE (reference sequence). The CDR3 loop spans 14 amino acids. Deletions cut 4 bases from V and 0 bases from J, with 7 bases between. The DNA for the CDR3 is TGTGCCAGCAGCCTCCTTACAACTAATGAAAAACTGTTTTTT. Translated, it gives CASSLLTTNEKLFF.

This sequence joins TRBV7-9 and TRBJ2-1; the match to TRBD2 covers 8 bases. Germline loops: CDR1 SEHNR, CDR2 FQNEAQ (reference sequence). Germline trimming cut 5 bases from V and 4 bases from J; bases unmatched to any gene: 13. CDR3 length equals 17 residues. The CDR3 DNA reads as TGTGCCAGCAGCGTGGGGTTTCGGGAGGGTAGGTACAATGAGCAGTTCTTC. This codes for CASSVGFREGRYNEQFF.

This chain connects TRBV9 to TRBJ2-7; the match to TRBD2 covers 8 bases. CDR3 length: 13 amino acids. The junction had 2 bases not matched to a gene; V was cut back by 0 bases and J by 6 bases. Germline V lookup: CDR1 SGDLS, CDR2 YYNGEE. CDR3 residues: CASSVGTSREQYF. CDR3 coding DNA: TGTGCCAGCAGCGTAGGGACTAGCCGCGAGCAGTACTTC.

The V call is TRBV2, the J call TRBJ2-7, with a weak D call TRBD1 (6 bases). The ends were cut back, 8 bases at V and 4 bases at J, with 9 bases in the middle. The CDR3 totals 11 residues. Germline CDR1 reads SNHLY; CDR2 reads FYNNEI. CDR3 bases: TGTGCCAGCGCAGGGGCGTACGAGCAGTACTTC. Translated, it gives CASAGAYEQYF.

This clone was observed once. The rearrangement uses TRBV11-1 and TRBJ1-1; no clear D. This CDR3 is built from 12 residues. Trimming took 1 base from V and 8 from J, leaving 8 bases between them. The germline V gene encodes CDR1 SGHAT and CDR2 FQDESV (reference sequence). CDR3 in amino acids: CASSLDTGEAFF. As DNA, the CDR3 is TGTGCCAGCAGCTTAGATACGGGGGAAGCTTTCTTT.

The J gene is TRBJ2-2, the V gene TRBV7-9; D might be TRBD1 (5 bases). Germline V gives CDR1 SEHNR, CDR2 FQNEAQ (reference sequence). CDR3 size: 16 residues. With 5 bases removed from V and 0 bases from J, the gap between germline ends came to 13 bases. The CDR3 here is CASSPRTSANTGELFF. The CDR3 nucleotides read TGTGCCAGCAGCCCCCGGACATCCGCGAACACCGGGGAGCTGTTTTTT.

The rearrangement joins TRBV18 to TRBJ1-5; D is possibly TRBD1 (6 bases). With 6 bases removed from V and 4 bases from J, the gap between germline ends came to 13 bases. The CDR3 has 14 residues. Germline CDR1 is KGHSH and CDR2 is LQKENI. DNA of the CDR3: TGTGCCAGCTCGTACAGGGACCGGAATCAGCCCCAGCATTTT. Its protein product is CASSYRDRNQPQHF.

This chain links TRBV6-1 with TRBJ2-6; a weak D match, TRBD1 (5 bases). Germline V lookup: CDR1 MNHNS, CDR2 SASEGT. The CDR3 runs to 16 residues. V was pared by 2 bases and J by 1 base, with 9 bases between. CDR3 sequence: CASSETTASGANVLTF. Here the CDR3 DNA reads TGTGCCAGCAGTGAAACGACAGCATCTGGGGCCAACGTCCTGACTTTC.

CDR3: CASSLDAQQALHF. The CDR3 coding sequence is TGTGCCAGCAGCTTGGACGCGCAGCAGGCCCTCCACTTT. V and J are TRBV5-8 and TRBJ1-6, with D hard to call. CDR1 SGHTS and CDR2 YDEGEE come from the germline V gene. The V end was cut by 0 bases, the J end by 14 bases, with 12 bases between. The CDR3 loop spans 13 amino acids.

This clone was detected a few times. The rearrangement uses TRBV6-5 and TRBJ2-7; a weak D match, TRBD2 (5 bases). This CDR3 has 11 amino acids. Germline CDR1 reads MNHEY; CDR2 reads SVGAGI. Trimming stripped 3 bases from V and 9 bases from J, with 9 bases between. DNA of the CDR3: TGTGCCAGCAGTTATGGGAGACGGCAGTACTTC. It yields the protein CASSYGRRQYF.

This chain joins TRBV28 and TRBJ1-6; 7 positions agree with TRBD1. V was pared by 6 bases and J by 10 bases, with 12 bases of the junction left unmatched. Germline V gene sequence: CDR1 MDHEN, CDR2 SYDVKM. CDR3 length: 15 residues. The CDR3 sequence: CASSIPGGRISPLHF. CDR3 DNA sequence: TGTGCCAGCAGCATACCAGGGGGAAGAATCTCACCCCTCCACTTT.

The J gene is TRBJ2-2, the V gene TRBV3-1 (or the pseudogene TRBV3-2); 10 bases are a match to TRBD2. This CDR3 spans 20 amino acids. V lost 0 bases to trimming and J lost 9 bases; unmatched junction nucleotides: 19. The germline gives CDR1 LGHDT, CDR2 YNNKEL (reference sequence). The CDR3 protein is CASSQDRQSGVAGGIRELFF. The CDR3 bases are TGTGCCAGCAGCCAAGATCGGCAGAGCGGAGTAGCGGGAGGTATTAGGGAGCTGTTTTTT.

CDR3: CASSTLPTGSNYEQYF. The CDR3, as DNA: TGCGCCAGCAGCACACTTCCGACAGGTTCAAACTACGAGCAGTACTTC. The rearrangement uses TRBV5-1 and TRBJ2-7; a weak D match, TRBD1 (6 bases). The ends were cut back, 4 bases at V and 3 bases at J, with 20 bases in the middle. Germline-derived CDR1 and CDR2 are SGHRS and YFSETQ. This CDR3 has 16 residues. The full variable domain, in which reference TRBV5-1 and TRBJ2-7 provide the parts outside the CDR3, is KAGVTQTPRYLIKTRGQQVTLSCSPISGHRSVSWYQQTPGQGLQFLFEYFSETQRNKGNFPGRFSGRQFSNSRSEMNVSTLELGDSALYLCASSTLPTGSNYEQYFGPGTRLTVT.

This clone occurred a few times. This rearrangement joins TRBV7-2 to TRBJ1-6; 7 positions agree with TRBD1. V gave up 3 bases and J gave up 10 bases; unmatched junction bases: 6. Germline V gives CDR1 SGHTA, CDR2 FQGNSA. The CDR3 length is 14 residues. The CDR3, as DNA: TGTGCCAGCAGCTTCGACAGGGTAGGGTCACCCCTCCACTTT. The encoded protein is CASSFDRVGSPLHF.

The rearrangement uses TRBV3-1 (or the pseudogene TRBV3-2) and TRBJ1-4; D perhaps matches TRBD1 (5 bases). CDR1 is LGHDT, CDR2 YNNKEL, per germline (reference sequence). The ends were cut back, 4 bases at V and 8 bases at J, with 17 bases in the middle. This CDR3 contains 15 residues. The CDR3 DNA reads TGTGCCAGCAGCCCCCCGTCAGGGATCGGCGAAAAACTGTTTTTT. It specifies CASSPPSGIGEKLFF.

The gene calls are TRBV19 and TRBJ1-2, with 7 bases fitting TRBD1. The CDR3 sequence is 15 residues long. The germline CDR1 and CDR2 sequences are LNHDA and SQIVND (reference sequence). V shed 3 bases and J 8 bases; nucleotides not matched to a gene: 12. The CDR3 protein is CASSIGTARGLGYTF. The CDR3 nucleotides are TGTGCCAGTAGTATTGGGACAGCACGAGGTTTGGGCTACACCTTC.

The J gene is TRBJ2-5, the V gene TRBV15, with D maybe TRBD1 (5 bases). In germline, CDR1 is LNHNV, CDR2 YYDKDF (reference sequence). The CDR3 has 13 amino acids. Trimming removed 1 base at V and 5 bases at J, with 8 bases between. CDR3 nucleotide sequence: TGTGCCACCAGCAGAGGACAGTGGGAGACCCAGTACTTC. It encodes CATSRGQWETQYF.

V and J are TRBV18 and TRBJ1-3, with a tentative D call TRBD1 (5 bases). From germline, CDR1 is KGHSH and CDR2 LQKENI. Trimming stripped 1 base from V and 0 bases from J, with 13 bases between. This CDR3 comprises 17 residues. The CDR3 nucleotides read TGTGCCAGCTCACCACTTGACCCGGGGGTCTCTGGAAACACCATATATTTT. Translating it yields CASSPLDPGVSGNTIYF.

This chain uses TRBV19 with TRBJ1-5; 8 nucleotides match TRBD1. This CDR3 region has 15 residues. Germline V gene sequence: CDR1 LNHDA, CDR2 SQIVND (reference sequence). V shed 2 bases and J 0 bases; nucleotides not matched to a gene: 0. The CDR3 region is CASSIQGASNQPQHF. The CDR3 nucleotides read TGTGCCAGTAGTATACAGGGGGCTAGCAATCAGCCCCAGCATTTT.

This clone was picked up a small number of times. The gene calls are TRBV5-1 and TRBJ2-3; D gene unclear. Germline CDR1 SGHRS, CDR2 YFSETQ. Trimming took off 2 bases at V and 2 bases at J, with 3 bases between the two ends. The CDR3 extends over 12 amino acids. The CDR3 is CASSLLTDTQYF. The CDR3 coding sequence is TGCGCCAGCAGCTTACTCACAGATACGCAGTATTTT.

V gene TRBV28 combines with J gene TRBJ1-6; no firm D call. The CDR3 loop spans 14 amino acids. The V gene's germline CDR1 is MDHEN and CDR2 SYDVKM. The V end was cut by 8 bases, the J end by 4 bases, with 12 bases between. The CDR3 protein is CASGAETYNSPLHF. CDR3 coding DNA: TGTGCCAGCGGAGCAGAGACGTATAATTCACCCCTCCACTTT.